These 14 T cell receptor beta chains were all obtained from the same sample, sequenced in a study of early T cells in non-severe SARS-CoV-2 infection. MiXCR was run by TCRdb on the 5' RACE reads, yielding one entry per CDR3 protein. The table has about 63,000 distinct CDR3 sequences, about an eighth seen once. Sequenced input: whole blood. These receptors all come from an adult who was a healthcare worker with PCR-confirmed SARS-CoV-2 infection or an uninfected control (not recorded which).

Concerning this clonotype: A single base separates this from a much larger clone, so it may be a read error. Given the absence of the conserved phenylalanine or tryptophan at the CDR3 end, a read error is likely. The CDR3 here is CAISYTGERGLVPDTQYL. The CDR3 bases are TGTGCCATCAGTTATACAGGGGAAAGGGGACTAGTTCCAGATACGCAGTATCTT. The chain joins TRBV10-3 to TRBJ2-3, with D tentatively TRBD2 (8 bases). Deletions cut 5 bases from V and 4 bases from J, with 25 bases between. CDR3 length: 18 amino acids. Germline CDR1 is ENHRY and CDR2 is SYGVKD.

The rearrangement joins TRBV28 to TRBJ1-2, with a possible D match to TRBD1 (5 bases). Between the trimmed V and J ends, which lost 7 bases and 3 bases, there was a span of 9 bases. CDR3 length: 12 residues. Germline V gene data show CDR1 as MDHEN and CDR2 as SYDVKM. CDR3 nucleotides: TGTGCCAGCACGGACACTTACTATGGCTACACCTTC. Amino acids: CASTDTYYGYTF.

This chain connects TRBV16 to TRBJ1-1; D is ambiguous. Trimming cost V 9 bases and J 11 bases, with 16 bases left between them. This CDR3 is 11 amino acids long. Germline lookup yields CDR1 KGHSY and CDR2 FQNENV. The CDR3 region has the DNA TGTGCCAGTGCGAACACGAACGAGGCTTTCTTT. It translates to CASANTNEAFF.

V is TRBV24-1 and J is TRBJ2-1, with 9 nucleotides matching TRBD1. Germline CDR1 is KGHDR and CDR2 is SFDVKD. The CDR3 has 20 residues. The ends lost 3 bases at V and 4 bases at J; junction bases unmatched: 18. CDR3 region: CATSDRSGTGRIGSYNEQFF. CDR3 in DNA: TGTGCCACCAGTGATAGGTCCGGGACAGGGCGAATCGGGAGTTACAATGAGCAGTTCTTC.

This clonotype has a count of ten or more. The chain uses TRBV19 and TRBJ2-5; TRBD2 is a possible D gene (6 bases). Looked up from germline, CDR1 is LNHDA and CDR2 is SQIVND (reference sequence). This CDR3 spans 13 amino acids. V was shortened by 1 base and J by 3 bases, with 6 bases between the two germline ends. This CDR3 is CASSIAGEETQYF. DNA for the CDR3: TGTGCCAGTAGTATAGCGGGGGAAGAGACCCAGTACTTC.

This clonotype has a count of ten or more. The chain links TRBV7-2 to TRBJ1-5; possible D gene TRBD1, 5 bases. CDR1 and CDR2 (germline): SGHTA, FQGNSA. V was trimmed by 5 bases and J by 7 bases, leaving 12 bases between them. This CDR3 is 13 amino acids long. The CDR3 loop reads CASSPQGEQPQHF. The CDR3 DNA follows: TGTGCCAGCAGCCCTCAGGGAGAACAGCCCCAGCATTTT.

With regard to this clonotype: A much bigger clone sits one base away, suggesting this may be a read error. CDR3 in DNA: TGCGCCAGCAGCCAAGATGTCGGGAACGGCTATTCACCCCTCCACTTT. This sequence encodes CASSQDVGNGYSPLHF. V is TRBV4-1 and J is TRBJ1-6; D unresolved. Trimming stripped 0 bases from V and 8 bases from J, with 14 bases between. The CDR3 is 16 amino acids. Looked up from germline, CDR1 is MGHRA and CDR2 is YSYEKL.

This clonotype was counted at least ten times. The rearrangement uses TRBV20-1 and TRBJ2-2; D may match TRBD1 or TRBD2 (5 bases each). The CDR3 is 15 amino acids. Trimming stripped 1 base from V and 5 bases from J, with 14 bases between. Per germline, CDR1 DFQATT and CDR2 SNEGSKA (reference sequence). The CDR3 protein is CSARGAGTVTGELFF. DNA of the CDR3: TGCAGTGCTAGAGGGGCCGGGACCGTTACCGGGGAGCTGTTTTTT.

This clonotype was recorded many times. The CDR3 sequence: CATGGLNYGYTF. CDR3 bases: TGTGCCACCGGTGGGTTGAACTATGGCTACACCTTC. The chain recombines TRBV10-3 with TRBJ1-2, with unresolved D. V was clipped by 10 bases and J by 2 bases, with 11 bases between them. This CDR3 spans 12 amino acids. Germline CDR1 reads ENHRY; CDR2 reads SYGVKD.

This clonotype was detected many times. This sequence joins TRBV10-3 and TRBJ2-6, with D possibly being TRBD1 (5 bases). Looked up from germline, CDR1 is ENHRY and CDR2 is SYGVKD. The CDR3 is made up of 14 amino acids. Between the trimmed V and J ends, which lost 9 bases and 0 bases, there was a span of 9 bases. The CDR3 bases are TGTGCCATTTTAGACAGCTCTGGGGCCAACGTCCTGACTTTC. It is translated as CAILDSSGANVLTF.

The rearrangement uses TRBV7-2 and TRBJ2-2; unclear D gene. The CDR3 extends over 16 amino acids. Germline V gives CDR1 SGHTA, CDR2 FQGNSA. V gave up 4 bases and J gave up 5 bases, with 17 bases separating them. The CDR3 DNA reads as TGTGCCAGCAGCTCCATGGGCAGAACACTAACCGGGGAGCTGTTTTTT. Its protein is CASSSMGRTLTGELFF.

This clonotype was recorded many times. The genes are TRBV3-1 and TRBJ1-6, with D possibly being TRBD1 (6 bases). V was pared by 2 bases and J by 10 bases, with 9 bases between. This CDR3 is built from 13 residues. Germline V gene sequence: CDR1 LGHDT, CDR2 YNNKEL (reference sequence). The DNA for the CDR3 is TGTGCCAGCAGCCAAAACAGGGACTCACCCCTCCACTTT. It codes for CASSQNRDSPLHF.

This clonotype showed up just a few times. V gene TRBV6-1 combines with J gene TRBJ2-3, with 15 bases identical to TRBD2. Unmatched junction bases numbered 1, after V lost 3 bases and J lost 6 bases. Germline values: CDR1 MNHNS, CDR2 SASEGT. This CDR3 has 15 amino acids. DNA of the CDR3: TGTGCCAGCAGTGAGGGACTAGCGGGAGGCGATACGCAGTATTTT. Its translation is CASSEGLAGGDTQYF.

This clonotype showed up many times. The rearrangement joins TRBV7-8 to TRBJ2-7; D gene uncertain. This CDR3 spans 14 amino acids. V lost 1 base and J lost 3, with 10 bases in between. CDR1 and CDR2 (germline): SGHVS, FQNEAQ. The CDR3 protein is CASSLGQRIYEQYF. CDR3 DNA sequence: TGTGCCAGCAGCTTAGGGCAACGTATCTACGAGCAGTACTTC.